A selection of T cell receptor beta chains follows, all from one sample in a study of regulatory T cells in long-lasting Graves disease. TCRdb reanalysed the multiplex PCR reads using MiXCR and keeps one entry per CDR3 protein. The repertoire includes 300,000 or so distinct CDR3 sequences, about 18% of them detected once, and less than 35% sits in the top ten. Sequencing used peripheral blood mononuclear cells (PBMCs), obtained when the disease was refractory, from a patient treated with antithyroid drugs. The origin of the receptors is a female donor with Graves disease. CDR3s include the opening cysteine and the closing phenylalanine or tryptophan. Each record gives: V gene, CDR3 length, clone size, J gene, CDR3 protein. A row's size may be missing; if present it is once, few, many or a size class.

TRBV20-1	16	.	TRBJ2-3	CSASYGTSGNTDTQYF
TRBV6-2/TRBV6-3	14	many	TRBJ1-6	CASSYPTANSPLHF
TRBV27	13	many	TRBJ2-5	CASSGPGEETQYF
TRBV29-1	15	.	TRBJ2-1	CSVPKGSATYNEQFF
TRBV7-8	14	few	TRBJ1-1	CASSLITVNTEAFF
TRBV28	15	.	TRBJ2-7	CASITTRRGAYEQYF
TRBV2	12	many	TRBJ2-7	CAGQGRNYEQYF
TRBV11-2	16	few	TRBJ1-2	CASSQQAGGSNYGYTF
TRBV11-2	15	many	TRBJ2-7	CASSPRGRFTYEQYF
TRBV3-1	14	many	TRBJ2-7	CASSHGITSYEQYF
TRBV15	15	.	TRBJ2-5	CATSSLRVSGETQYF
TRBV29-1	14	few	TRBJ1-2	CSARRGDGLYGYTF
TRBV12-3/TRBV12-4	16	.	TRBJ2-7	CASSFLPSTGPYEQYF
TRBV10-1	13	few	TRBJ1-1	CASSTGSDTEAFF
TRBV27	17	.	TRBJ2-3	CASSWPYRAESTDTQYF
TRBV18	16	.	TRBJ1-1	CASSPQLNMMNTEAFF
TRBV9	13	.	TRBJ1-4	CASSNPAIEKLFF
TRBV29-1	13	few	TRBJ1-1	CSVVTGSSTEAFF
TRBV28	17	.	TRBJ2-1	CANPTSGRARLNNEQFF
TRBV10-3	12	few	TRBJ1-2	CAISESGAGYTF
TRBV12-3/TRBV12-4	15	many	TRBJ1-5	CASSLAGSSNQPQHF
TRBV5-6	12	.	TRBJ2-1	CASSVNLNEQFF
TRBV11-3	13	many	TRBJ1-1	CASSLKRNAEAFF
TRBV13	15	.	TRBJ1-2	CASRKKGWGIYGYTF
TRBV28	12	many	TRBJ1-1	CASRTDITEAFF
TRBV7-2	15	.	TRBJ1-1	CASSLVAGASAEAFF
TRBV6-5	17	many	TRBJ1-4	CASSYSRRGVTNEKLFF
TRBV2	15	.	TRBJ1-3	CASSEVRSSGNTIYF
TRBV7-2	15	many	TRBJ2-2	CASSLATGSPGELFF
TRBV20-1	14	.	TRBJ2-1	CSAASRRGYNEQFF
TRBV7-2	15	many	TRBJ2-7	CASSLVEGQSYEQYF
TRBV19	15	.	TRBJ2-7	CASSPTPTYGDEQYF
TRBV2	11	many	TRBJ2-5	CASNSQETQYF
TRBV12-3/TRBV12-4	16	many	TRBJ2-7	CASSPTPRDRGYEQYF
TRBV2	13	many	TRBJ1-1	CASKGGLAIEAFF
TRBV6-1	21	.	TRBJ2-1	CASSEALAGGSWRGSYNEQFF
TRBV4-1	13	.	TRBJ1-1	CASRQGYRNQAFF
TRBV3-1	14	.	TRBJ1-2	CASSRLGSPDGYTF
TRBV9	18	.	TRBJ2-5	CASSVAPSGGTGEETQYF
TRBV20-1	16	few	TRBJ2-7	CSARDLLRNRRDEQYF
TRBV5-1	15	few	TRBJ1-2	CASSLGPANNYGYTF
TRBV4-1	14	.	TRBJ2-5	CASSQETGVETQYF
TRBV5-1	13	few	TRBJ2-5	CASTYVGEETQYF
TRBV7-2	14	many	TRBJ1-5	CASSLLEGLWPQHF
TRBV11-3	15	many	TRBJ1-4	CASTRGPEGNEKLFF
TRBV15	14	.	TRBJ2-5	CATSRDQGLETQYF
TRBV3-1	13	few	TRBJ1-2	CASSTTGGDGYTF
TRBV28	15	many	TRBJ2-7	CASSFTARGLYEQYF
TRBV5-1	14	many	TRBJ1-2	CASSPRTGSYGYTF
TRBV27	15	many	TRBJ1-2	CASSLSFREGYGYTF
TRBV7-2	14	many	TRBJ2-5	CASSLAGRGETQYF
TRBV7-2	12	many	TRBJ1-2	CASSFPNYGYTF
TRBV18	15	.	TRBJ2-7	CASSPVTDYSYEQYF
TRBV11-2	17	many	TRBJ2-2	CASSYRPGGPDTGELFF